Listed below are T cell receptor beta chains from one sample, sequenced in a study of CD8 T cells in ankylosing spondylitis. TCRdb called the 5' RACE reads again in MiXCR, with one record for every CDR3 protein. The repertoire holds over 100,000 distinct CDR3 sequences, with approximately 6.8% as singletons. The sample was blood, either unsorted or a sorted T cell fraction (not recorded which). Every receptor here comes from a male donor with ankylosing spondylitis or in good health (not recorded which). Both conserved end residues are part of each CDR3. D genes are given only for firm matches. A clone size is listed for some rows: how often the clone was seen (once, few, many), or a class if it is expanded.

D gene: TRBD1
clone size: many
J gene: TRBJ2-3
V gene: TRBV11-3
CDR3 DNA: TGTGCCAGCAGCTTGGCCCCACAGGGGGCGGGAGAAGATACGCAGTATTTT
CDR3 protein: CASSLAPQGAGEDTQYF

D gene: TRBD1
clone size: many
J gene: TRBJ1-2
V gene: TRBV20-1
CDR3 DNA: TGCAGTGCCTTCCGACAGGGACAAAACTATGGCTACACCTTC
CDR3 protein: CSAFRQGQNYGYTF

D gene: NA
clone size: many
J gene: TRBJ2-4
V gene: TRBV29-1
CDR3 DNA: TGCAGCGTCTCCGAGGGGGCCAAAAACATTCAGTACTTC
CDR3 protein: CSVSEGAKNIQYF

D gene: TRBD1
clone size: many
J gene: TRBJ2-7
V gene: TRBV20-1
CDR3 DNA: TGCAGTGCTAGTCCAGTCTCGGGGACAGGGGTTTTTAGGGGGTACTTC
CDR3 protein: CSASPVSGTGVFRGYF

D gene: NA
clone size: many
J gene: TRBJ2-1
V gene: TRBV18
CDR3 DNA: TGTGCCAGCTCACCAGCTGGGGTCAGGTATGAGCAGTTCTTC
CDR3 protein: CASSPAGVRYEQFF

D gene: NA
clone size: few
J gene: TRBJ2-6
V gene: TRBV5-1
CDR3 DNA: TGCGCCAGCAGCGCCCCTGGGGGTTTCTCTGGGGCCAACGTCCTGACTTTC
CDR3 protein: CASSAPGGFSGANVLTF

D gene: NA
clone size: many
J gene: TRBJ2-2
V gene: TRBV29-1
CDR3 DNA: TGCAGCGTTGGGGGTTTCGGGGAGCTGTTTTTT
CDR3 protein: CSVGGFGELFF

D gene: TRBD2
clone size: many
J gene: TRBJ2-7
V gene: TRBV7-3
CDR3 DNA: TGTGCCAGCAGCTTAACGGCGGGAGGCTACGAGCAGTACTTC
CDR3 protein: CASSLTAGGYEQYF

D gene: NA
clone size: NA
J gene: TRBJ1-5
V gene: TRBV29-1
CDR3 DNA: TGCAGCGTTGAAGTTGCGGGCAGGGCAGAGAGTCAGCCCCAGCATTTT
CDR3 protein: CSVEVAGRAESQPQHF

D gene: TRBD1
clone size: few
J gene: TRBJ1-2
V gene: TRBV5-1
CDR3 DNA: TGCGCCAGCAGCTTGGAAGGAGACAGGGGCCATGGCTACACCTTC
CDR3 protein: CASSLEGDRGHGYTF

D gene: NA
clone size: many
J gene: TRBJ1-2
V gene: TRBV12-3/TRBV12-4
CDR3 DNA: TGTGCCAGCAGTAGTGTCAGCTATGGCTACACCTTC
CDR3 protein: CASSSVSYGYTF

D gene: TRBD1
clone size: many
J gene: TRBJ2-5
V gene: TRBV5-1
CDR3 DNA: TGCGCCAGCAGCTTGGCGGTACAGGGGGCAATTTTCCAAGAGACCCAGTACTTC
CDR3 protein: CASSLAVQGAIFQETQYF

D gene: TRBD1
clone size: many
J gene: TRBJ2-4
V gene: TRBV20-1
CDR3 DNA: TGCAGTGCGAGCAGGGGGCTGAGGGCCAAAAACATTCAGTACTTC
CDR3 protein: CSASRGLRAKNIQYF

D gene: NA
clone size: many
J gene: TRBJ1-1
V gene: TRBV20-1
CDR3 DNA: TGCAGTGCTAGTCCCAAGAACACTGAAGCTTTCTTT
CDR3 protein: CSASPKNTEAFF

D gene: NA
clone size: many
J gene: TRBJ1-1
V gene: TRBV5-1
CDR3 DNA: TGCGCCAGCAGATCACAGGATTCCACTGAAGCTTTCTTT
CDR3 protein: CASRSQDSTEAFF

D gene: TRBD1
clone size: many
J gene: TRBJ2-2
V gene: TRBV20-1
CDR3 DNA: TGCAGTGCTCGGGACAGGGGGAACACCGGGGAGCTGTTTTTT
CDR3 protein: CSARDRGNTGELFF

D gene: TRBD2
clone size: NA
J gene: TRBJ2-2
V gene: TRBV5-1
CDR3 DNA: TGCGCCAGCAGCTTCTCCTGGACTAGCGGGGGCACCGGGGAGCTGTTTTTT
CDR3 protein: CASSFSWTSGGTGELFF

D gene: NA
clone size: many
J gene: TRBJ1-5
V gene: TRBV5-5
CDR3 DNA: TGTGCCAGCAGCTTGGGTGGGGGCGGCGGTCAGCCCCAGCATTTT
CDR3 protein: CASSLGGGGGQPQHF

D gene: NA
clone size: many
J gene: TRBJ1-5
V gene: TRBV5-1
CDR3 DNA: TGCGCCAGCAGCCCGGGCGAAGACGGGCAGCCCCAGCATTTT
CDR3 protein: CASSPGEDGQPQHF

D gene: TRBD2
clone size: many
J gene: TRBJ2-1
V gene: TRBV10-1
CDR3 DNA: TGCGCCAGCAGTGAGGAGCGGGGGCTTTACAATGAGCAGTTCTTC
CDR3 protein: CASSEERGLYNEQFF

D gene: TRBD2
clone size: many
J gene: TRBJ2-7
V gene: TRBV7-2
CDR3 DNA: TGTGCCAGCACCATAGCGGGAGGATACGAGCAGTACTTC
CDR3 protein: CASTIAGGYEQYF

D gene: TRBD1
clone size: many
J gene: TRBJ2-3
V gene: TRBV30
CDR3 DNA: TGTGCCTGGAGCAGGGGGACGGGGACAGATACGCAGTATTTT
CDR3 protein: CAWSRGTGTDTQYF

D gene: NA
clone size: many
J gene: TRBJ2-7
V gene: TRBV5-1
CDR3 DNA: TGCGCCAGCAGCTCTTCAGGGACTTACGAGCAGTACTTC
CDR3 protein: CASSSSGTYEQYF

D gene: TRBD1
clone size: many
J gene: TRBJ1-1
V gene: TRBV5-1
CDR3 DNA: TGCGCCAGCAGCATCGCGCCGGGACAGCACACTGAAGCTTTCTTT
CDR3 protein: CASSIAPGQHTEAFF

D gene: TRBD1
clone size: many
J gene: TRBJ1-2
V gene: TRBV5-1
CDR3 DNA: TGCGCCAGCAGCTTGGGAGACAGGGGAGGCTATGGCTACACCTTC
CDR3 protein: CASSLGDRGGYGYTF

D gene: TRBD1
clone size: many
J gene: TRBJ1-5
V gene: TRBV20-1
CDR3 DNA: TGCAGTGCTAGCGGCGACAGGGGTGGGAATCAGCCCCAGCATTTT
CDR3 protein: CSASGDRGGNQPQHF

D gene: NA
clone size: many
J gene: TRBJ2-3
V gene: TRBV18
CDR3 DNA: TGTGCCAGCTCACCGCCGTCCCGGGATACGCAGTATTTT
CDR3 protein: CASSPPSRDTQYF

D gene: NA
clone size: many
J gene: TRBJ1-1
V gene: TRBV3-1
CDR3 DNA: TGTGCCAGCAGCCAAGATCGGGCGGGGGCGAACACTGAAGCTTTCTTT
CDR3 protein: CASSQDRAGANTEAFF

D gene: NA
clone size: NA
J gene: TRBJ1-1
V gene: TRBV7-2
CDR3 DNA: TGTGCCAGCAGCTTAAATAGGGTCAACACTGAAGCTTTCTTT
CDR3 protein: CASSLNRVNTEAFF

D gene: TRBD1
clone size: few
J gene: TRBJ2-4
V gene: TRBV5-1
CDR3 DNA: TGCGCCAGCAGCTCATTCGGCCAGGGGGAAAACATTCAGTACTTC
CDR3 protein: CASSSFGQGENIQYF

D gene: NA
clone size: many
J gene: TRBJ2-7
V gene: TRBV5-6
CDR3 DNA: TGTGCCAGCAGCTTGGCCGGGGTTGTCTACGAGCAGTACTTC
CDR3 protein: CASSLAGVVYEQYF

D gene: NA
clone size: few
J gene: TRBJ2-7
V gene: TRBV29-1
CDR3 DNA: TGCAGCGTGGGCTCGGATATCGGCTACGAGCAGTACTTC
CDR3 protein: CSVGSDIGYEQYF

D gene: NA
clone size: few
J gene: TRBJ2-2
V gene: TRBV29-1
CDR3 DNA: TGCAGCGTTGCCGAAGTAGCAAAAGGGGCCGGGGAGCTGTTTTTT
CDR3 protein: CSVAEVAKGAGELFF

D gene: TRBD2
clone size: many
J gene: TRBJ2-5
V gene: TRBV3-1
CDR3 DNA: TGTGCCAGCAGCCAAGGCGGGGGATGGACCCAGTACTTC
CDR3 protein: CASSQGGGWTQYF

D gene: NA
clone size: many
J gene: TRBJ1-3
V gene: TRBV4-1
CDR3 DNA: TGCGCCAGCAGCCCGGAAGGGGCCACCATATATTTT
CDR3 protein: CASSPEGATIYF

D gene: NA
clone size: NA
J gene: TRBJ2-7
V gene: TRBV12-3/TRBV12-4
CDR3 DNA: TGTGCCAGCAGCCGGGACGGTACCTACGAGCAGTACTTC
CDR3 protein: CASSRDGTYEQYF

D gene: NA
clone size: few
J gene: TRBJ2-1
V gene: TRBV5-1
CDR3 DNA: TGCGCCAGCAGCTTGGGGGGGGCTAGCGGACCCTACAATGAGCAGTTCTTC
CDR3 protein: CASSLGGASGPYNEQFF

D gene: TRBD2
clone size: many
J gene: TRBJ2-1
V gene: TRBV7-2
CDR3 DNA: TGTGCCAGCAGCCCGGCTAGCGGGGGGACCTACAATGAGCAGTTCTTC
CDR3 protein: CASSPASGGTYNEQFF

D gene: NA
clone size: many
J gene: TRBJ2-1
V gene: TRBV9
CDR3 DNA: TGTGCCAGCAGCGTAGGTGGCAGGTCCTTCTACAATGAGCAGTTCTTC
CDR3 protein: CASSVGGRSFYNEQFF

D gene: NA
clone size: many
J gene: TRBJ1-2
V gene: TRBV20-1
CDR3 DNA: TGCAGTGCTAGATGGACAGAAAACTATGGCTACACCTTC
CDR3 protein: CSARWTENYGYTF

D gene: TRBD1
clone size: many
J gene: TRBJ1-1
V gene: TRBV18
CDR3 DNA: TGTGCCAGCTCAAGATCTACAGGGGGAGGTGAAGCTTTCTTT
CDR3 protein: CASSRSTGGGEAFF

D gene: TRBD2
clone size: NA
J gene: TRBJ2-3
V gene: TRBV20-1
CDR3 DNA: TGCAGTGCTCCCCGGGACTACCGCACAGATACGCAGTATTTT
CDR3 protein: CSAPRDYRTDTQYF

D gene: NA
clone size: many
J gene: TRBJ2-7
V gene: TRBV5-1
CDR3 DNA: TGCGCCAGCAGCACCGGGACCTTGATCACCTACGAGCAGTACTTC
CDR3 protein: CASSTGTLITYEQYF

D gene: NA
clone size: many
J gene: TRBJ2-5
V gene: TRBV5-1
CDR3 DNA: TGCGCCAGCAGCTTGTTTAGCGGAGAAGAGACCCAGTACTTC
CDR3 protein: CASSLFSGEETQYF

D gene: NA
clone size: NA
J gene: TRBJ2-7
V gene: TRBV6-5
CDR3 DNA: TGTGCCAGCAGTTACTCGATCGGGGTGGGGGACTACGAGCAGTACTTC
CDR3 protein: CASSYSIGVGDYEQYF

D gene: TRBD2
clone size: many
J gene: TRBJ2-2
V gene: TRBV5-1
CDR3 DNA: TGCGCCAGCAGCTTCGCGTTCAGCGGGGGGATGAGGGAGCTGTTTTTT
CDR3 protein: CASSFAFSGGMRELFF

D gene: TRBD1
clone size: NA
J gene: TRBJ1-1
V gene: TRBV15
CDR3 DNA: TGTGCCACCAGCAGAGTATTTGGGACAGAGCTCATGAACACTGAAGCTTTCTTT
CDR3 protein: CATSRVFGTELMNTEAFF

D gene: NA
clone size: many
J gene: TRBJ1-1
V gene: TRBV5-1
CDR3 DNA: TGCGCCAGCAGCTTGCAGGACCTCATGAACACTGAAGCTTTCTTT
CDR3 protein: CASSLQDLMNTEAFF

D gene: NA
clone size: many
J gene: TRBJ2-5
V gene: TRBV5-1
CDR3 DNA: TGCGCCAGCAGCCAAAACCCGACAGAACAAGAGACCCAGTACTTC
CDR3 protein: CASSQNPTEQETQYF